The entry below describes one TCR beta chain. Its specificity is unknown. A much larger clone differs from this one at a single base, so this may be a read error. One entry per CDR3 protein results from TCRdb running MiXCR on the 5' RACE reads. The top ten clones hold about 0.5% of a sample with 700,000 to 850,000 distinct CDR3 sequences, over 9.5% of them seen once. The V gene's germline CDR1 is MDHEN and CDR2 SYDVKM. CDR3 length: 13 residues. This entry is derived from a study of CD8 T cells in ankylosing spondylitis. General study results and limits: Several highly homologous variants made up a TCR beta motif, and this motif appeared characteristic of ankylosing spondylitis blood.

V is TRBV28 and J is TRBJ2-5, with TRBD1 matching over 9 bases. The TCR originated in a male donor with ankylosing spondylitis. Sequencing was carried out using blood, either unsorted or a sorted T cell fraction (not recorded which). The CDR3 sequence: CTSTGQGRETQYF. CDR3 in DNA: TGTACCAGCACCGGACAGGGGCGGGAGACCCAGTACTTC.